These T cell receptor beta chains were read from a single sample in a study of cytomegalovirus exposure and HLA in healthy donors. The method was immunoSEQ multiplex PCR; TCRdb's version includes in-frame clones alone and lacks a portion of them. The sample contains more than 80,000 clones, about 60% of which appear only once. The sample consisted of PBMCs. Every receptor here comes from a woman aged 40-49 years in good health and CMV-seropositive. The CDR3 runs from the conserved cysteine through the conserved F or W. A D gene is named only where the DNA matches it firmly. Rows give clone size only sometimes, using once, few, many, or a class for an expanded clone.

v_gene: TRBV5-1; j_gene: TRBJ1-3; d_gene: TRBD1; abundance: NA; CDR3aa: CASSSGQTGSGNTIYF; CDR3nt: TGCGCCAGCAGCTCGGGACAGACGGGCTCTGGAAACACCATATATTTT
v_gene: TRBV4-3; j_gene: TRBJ2-3; d_gene: TRBD2; abundance: NA; CDR3aa: CASSQAQAGGADTQYF; CDR3nt: TGCGCCAGCAGCCAAGCTCAAGCGGGAGGGGCAGATACGCAGTATTTT
v_gene: TRBV7-2; j_gene: TRBJ2-3; d_gene: NA; abundance: NA; CDR3aa: CASSPRGGPAGDTQYF; CDR3nt: TGTGCCAGCAGCCCAAGGGGGGGGCCTGCAGGAGATACGCAGTATTTT
v_gene: TRBV7-2; j_gene: TRBJ2-3; d_gene: NA; abundance: NA; CDR3aa: CASSLTGTPPGDTQYF; CDR3nt: TGTGCCAGCAGCTTGACCGGGACACCGCCTGGGGATACGCAGTATTTT
v_gene: TRBV29-1; j_gene: TRBJ1-2; d_gene: TRBD1; abundance: few; CDR3aa: CSVEDRGTVYGYTF; CDR3nt: TGCAGCGTTGAAGATCGGGGGACAGTCTATGGCTACACCTTC
v_gene: TRBV5-1; j_gene: TRBJ1-1; d_gene: TRBD1; abundance: NA; CDR3aa: CASRPTGVNTEAFF; CDR3nt: TGCGCCAGCAGACCGACAGGGGTGAACACTGAAGCTTTCTTT
v_gene: TRBV7-7; j_gene: TRBJ2-3; d_gene: TRBD1; abundance: NA; CDR3aa: CASSPTGFSTDTQYF; CDR3nt: TGTGCCAGCAGCCCGACAGGGTTCAGCACAGATACGCAGTATTTT
v_gene: TRBV30; j_gene: TRBJ1-5; d_gene: NA; abundance: once; CDR3aa: CAWTGGQPQHF; CDR3nt: TGTGCCTGGACAGGAGGGCAGCCCCAGCATTTT
v_gene: TRBV6-5; j_gene: TRBJ1-1; d_gene: NA; abundance: NA; CDR3aa: CASSYSSSGGNTEAFF; CDR3nt: TGTGCCAGCAGTTACTCGAGCTCGGGGGGGAACACTGAAGCTTTCTTT
v_gene: TRBV4-3; j_gene: TRBJ1-1; d_gene: TRBD1; abundance: NA; CDR3aa: CASTPRTGDPEAFF; CDR3nt: TGCGCCAGCACCCCCAGGACAGGGGATCCTGAAGCTTTCTTT
v_gene: TRBV4-3; j_gene: TRBJ2-2; d_gene: TRBD2; abundance: NA; CDR3aa: CASSPSSGRAGELFF; CDR3nt: TGCGCCAGCAGCCCTTCTAGCGGGAGGGCCGGGGAGCTGTTTTTT
v_gene: TRBV30; j_gene: TRBJ1-2; d_gene: NA; abundance: NA; CDR3aa: CAWRGRENYGYTF; CDR3nt: TGTGCCTGGAGAGGTCGGGAGAACTATGGCTACACCTTC
v_gene: TRBV19; j_gene: TRBJ1-1; d_gene: NA; abundance: NA; CDR3aa: CASSLADRRTEAFF; CDR3nt: TGTGCCAGTAGTCTAGCAGACAGGAGAACTGAAGCTTTCTTT
v_gene: TRBV4-1; j_gene: TRBJ2-7; d_gene: TRBD1; abundance: NA; CDR3aa: CASSHPGTGGEEQYF; CDR3nt: TGCGCCAGCAGCCACCCCGGGACAGGGGGAGAAGAGCAGTACTTC
v_gene: TRBV6-1; j_gene: TRBJ2-7; d_gene: NA; abundance: NA; CDR3aa: CASSGDKTYEQYF; CDR3nt: TGTGCCAGCAGCGGGGACAAAACCTACGAGCAGTACTTC
v_gene: TRBV19; j_gene: TRBJ2-1; d_gene: NA; abundance: NA; CDR3aa: CASSPQRISYNEQFF; CDR3nt: TGTGCCAGTAGTCCCCAGCGAATCTCCTACAATGAGCAGTTCTTC
v_gene: TRBV9; j_gene: TRBJ2-7; d_gene: NA; abundance: NA; CDR3aa: CASSAADSSYHEQYF; CDR3nt: TGTGCCAGCAGCGCTGCCGACAGTAGTTATCACGAGCAGTACTTC
v_gene: TRBV7-9; j_gene: TRBJ1-4; d_gene: NA; abundance: NA; CDR3aa: CASSARGNEKLFF; CDR3nt: TGTGCCAGCAGCGCAAGGGGGAATGAAAAACTGTTTTTT
v_gene: TRBV19; j_gene: TRBJ2-3; d_gene: TRBD2; abundance: NA; CDR3aa: CASSHEGLARSTDTQYF; CDR3nt: TGTGCCAGTAGTCACGAGGGACTAGCGAGAAGCACAGATACGCAGTATTTT
v_gene: TRBV28; j_gene: TRBJ1-4; d_gene: NA; abundance: many; CDR3aa: CASSLISRGEKLFF; CDR3nt: TGTGCCAGCAGTTTGATCAGCAGGGGTGAAAAACTGTTTTTT
v_gene: TRBV6-5; j_gene: TRBJ1-3; d_gene: NA; abundance: NA; CDR3aa: CASSYSGRAGNTIYF; CDR3nt: TGTGCCAGCAGTTACTCGGGGAGGGCTGGAAACACCATATATTTT
v_gene: TRBV29-1; j_gene: TRBJ1-2; d_gene: NA; abundance: NA; CDR3aa: CSVEEKSPANYGYTF; CDR3nt: TGCAGCGTTGAAGAAAAATCGCCGGCTAACTATGGCTACACCTTC
v_gene: TRBV6-5; j_gene: TRBJ2-7; d_gene: NA; abundance: once; CDR3aa: CASSYSMGAGTYEQYF; CDR3nt: TGTGCCAGCAGTTACTCGATGGGGGCAGGAACCTACGAGCAGTACTTC
v_gene: TRBV11-2; j_gene: TRBJ2-5; d_gene: TRBD2; abundance: NA; CDR3aa: CASSSGIAGIETQYF; CDR3nt: TGTGCCAGCAGCTCAGGGATAGCGGGAATCGAGACCCAGTACTTC
v_gene: TRBV5-1; j_gene: TRBJ2-3; d_gene: TRBD1; abundance: once; CDR3aa: CASSTTGTDTDTQYF; CDR3nt: TGCGCCAGCAGCACGACAGGGACAGACACAGATACGCAGTATTTT
v_gene: TRBV20-1; j_gene: TRBJ2-5; d_gene: NA; abundance: NA; CDR3aa: CTVPRQETQYF; CDR3nt: TGCACTGTCCCGCGGCAAGAGACCCAGTACTTC
v_gene: TRBV13; j_gene: TRBJ2-5; d_gene: NA; abundance: NA; CDR3aa: CASSLGPQSGATQYF; CDR3nt: TGTGCCAGCAGCTTAGGCCCACAGTCTGGGGCGACCCAGTACTTC
v_gene: TRBV30; j_gene: TRBJ2-5; d_gene: NA; abundance: NA; CDR3aa: CAWRGIRETQYF; CDR3nt: TGTGCCTGGCGCGGGATTAGAGAGACCCAGTACTTC
v_gene: TRBV7-2; j_gene: TRBJ2-1; d_gene: TRBD2; abundance: NA; CDR3aa: CASVSGRGNEQFF; CDR3nt: TGTGCCAGCGTTAGCGGGAGAGGAAATGAGCAGTTCTTC
v_gene: TRBV12-1; j_gene: TRBJ2-7; d_gene: NA; abundance: once; CDR3aa: CASSFIADFNYEQYF; CDR3nt: TGTGCCAGCAGCTTTATAGCGGATTTTAACTACGAGCAGTACTTC
v_gene: TRBV5-1; j_gene: TRBJ2-6; d_gene: NA; abundance: NA; CDR3aa: CASSLTASGANVLTF; CDR3nt: TGCGCCAGCAGCTTGACAGCAAGCGGGGCCAACGTCCTGACTTTC
v_gene: TRBV19; j_gene: TRBJ1-1; d_gene: NA; abundance: NA; CDR3aa: CASSIKEPNTEAFF; CDR3nt: TGTGCCAGTAGTATCAAAGAGCCGAACACTGAAGCTTTCTTT
v_gene: TRBV7-2; j_gene: TRBJ2-7; d_gene: TRBD2; abundance: NA; CDR3aa: CASSLMGQQAGAEQYF; CDR3nt: TGTGCCAGCAGCTTAATGGGGCAGCAGGCGGGAGCCGAGCAGTACTTC
v_gene: TRBV7-2; j_gene: TRBJ2-6; d_gene: NA; abundance: NA; CDR3aa: CASSGHSGANVLTF; CDR3nt: TGTGCCAGCAGCGGCCACTCTGGGGCCAACGTCCTGACTTTC
v_gene: TRBV30; j_gene: TRBJ1-1; d_gene: TRBD1; abundance: NA; CDR3aa: CAWSGRGAENTEAFF; CDR3nt: TGTGCCTGGAGTGGCAGGGGGGCGGAGAACACTGAAGCTTTCTTT
v_gene: TRBV28; j_gene: TRBJ2-2; d_gene: NA; abundance: NA; CDR3aa: CASSPMGARPAGELFF; CDR3nt: TGTGCCAGCAGTCCCATGGGGGCCCGTCCTGCCGGGGAGCTGTTTTTT
v_gene: TRBV6-5; j_gene: TRBJ2-1; d_gene: TRBD2; abundance: NA; CDR3aa: CASRTGTSGTNEQFF; CDR3nt: TGTGCCAGCAGGACCGGGACTAGCGGGACTAATGAGCAGTTCTTC
v_gene: TRBV4-3; j_gene: TRBJ2-1; d_gene: TRBD2; abundance: NA; CDR3aa: CASSQLAGNEQFF; CDR3nt: TGCGCCAGCAGCCAACTAGCGGGAAATGAGCAGTTCTTC
v_gene: TRBV5-1; j_gene: TRBJ2-5; d_gene: TRBD1; abundance: NA; CDR3aa: CASSWGQAGGETQYF; CDR3nt: TGCGCCAGCAGCTGGGGACAGGCCGGAGGGGAGACCCAGTACTTC
v_gene: TRBV5-5; j_gene: TRBJ1-2; d_gene: TRBD1; abundance: NA; CDR3aa: CASSLETGAFGYTF; CDR3nt: TGTGCCAGCAGCTTGGAGACAGGGGCTTTCGGCTACACCTTC
v_gene: TRBV27; j_gene: TRBJ2-7; d_gene: NA; abundance: NA; CDR3aa: CASSLRGGYEQYF; CDR3nt: TGTGCCAGCAGTTTACGGGGAGGATACGAGCAGTACTTC
v_gene: TRBV7-3; j_gene: TRBJ2-7; d_gene: TRBD1; abundance: NA; CDR3aa: CASSNLTGFHEQYF; CDR3nt: TGTGCCAGCAGCAACCTGACAGGGTTCCACGAGCAGTACTTC
v_gene: TRBV30; j_gene: TRBJ1-1; d_gene: NA; abundance: NA; CDR3aa: CAWSEAGNTEAFF; CDR3nt: TGTGCCTGGTCTGAGGCGGGGAACACTGAAGCTTTCTTT
v_gene: TRBV9; j_gene: TRBJ1-2; d_gene: NA; abundance: NA; CDR3aa: CASSVEARPTGYTF; CDR3nt: TGTGCCAGCAGCGTAGAGGCCAGGCCAACAGGCTACACCTTC
v_gene: TRBV7-9; j_gene: TRBJ1-2; d_gene: TRBD1; abundance: NA; CDR3aa: CASSLTTGTGSGYTF; CDR3nt: TGTGCCAGCAGCTTAACCACCGGGACAGGGAGCGGCTACACCTTC
v_gene: TRBV5-8; j_gene: TRBJ2-7; d_gene: TRBD1; abundance: NA; CDR3aa: CASSGPGQASYEQYF; CDR3nt: TGTGCCAGCAGCGGACCGGGACAGGCCTCCTACGAGCAGTACTTC
v_gene: TRBV9; j_gene: TRBJ2-3; d_gene: TRBD2; abundance: NA; CDR3aa: CASSVGTSEGSDTQYF; CDR3nt: TGTGCCAGCAGCGTAGGGACTAGCGAAGGTTCTGATACGCAGTATTTT
v_gene: TRBV2; j_gene: TRBJ1-2; d_gene: TRBD1; abundance: few; CDR3aa: CASSRPGGQGYTF; CDR3nt: TGTGCCAGCAGCCGCCCAGGGGGACAAGGCTACACCTTC
v_gene: TRBV5-1; j_gene: TRBJ2-5; d_gene: TRBD1; abundance: NA; CDR3aa: CASSSSGTAEETQYF; CDR3nt: TGCGCCAGCAGCTCGTCCGGGACAGCTGAAGAGACCCAGTACTTC
v_gene: TRBV4-3; j_gene: TRBJ2-5; d_gene: NA; abundance: NA; CDR3aa: CASSQVLLGAQYF; CDR3nt: TGCGCCAGCAGCCAAGTCCTCCTAGGGGCCCAGTACTTC
v_gene: TRBV7-3; j_gene: TRBJ2-2; d_gene: TRBD2; abundance: NA; CDR3aa: CASRQTSNTGELFF; CDR3nt: TGTGCCAGCAGACAGACTAGCAACACCGGGGAGCTGTTTTTT
v_gene: TRBV19; j_gene: TRBJ2-5; d_gene: NA; abundance: few; CDR3aa: CASTPEHFNQETQYF; CDR3nt: TGTGCCAGTACCCCCGAGCATTTTAACCAAGAGACCCAGTACTTC
v_gene: TRBV5-1; j_gene: TRBJ2-1; d_gene: NA; abundance: NA; CDR3aa: CASSLGWGDNEQFF; CDR3nt: TGCGCCAGCAGCTTGGGGTGGGGGGACAATGAGCAGTTCTTC
v_gene: TRBV2; j_gene: TRBJ1-5; d_gene: NA; abundance: NA; CDR3aa: CASSLSQGNNQPQHF; CDR3nt: TGTGCCAGCTCCCTATCACAGGGTAACAATCAGCCCCAGCATTTT
v_gene: TRBV5-1; j_gene: TRBJ1-1; d_gene: TRBD1; abundance: NA; CDR3aa: CASSSRTGFSGSTEAFF; CDR3nt: TGCGCCAGCAGCTCTAGGACAGGCTTCAGCGGGAGCACTGAAGCTTTCTTT